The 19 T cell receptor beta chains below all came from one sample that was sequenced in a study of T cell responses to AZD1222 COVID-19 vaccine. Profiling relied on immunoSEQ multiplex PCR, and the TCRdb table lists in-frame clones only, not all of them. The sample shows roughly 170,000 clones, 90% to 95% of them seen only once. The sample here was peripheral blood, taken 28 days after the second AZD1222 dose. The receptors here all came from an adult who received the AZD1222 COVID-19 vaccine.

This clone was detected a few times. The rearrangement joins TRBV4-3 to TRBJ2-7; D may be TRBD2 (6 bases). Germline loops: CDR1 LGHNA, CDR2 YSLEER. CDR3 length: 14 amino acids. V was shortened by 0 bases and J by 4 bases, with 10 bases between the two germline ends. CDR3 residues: CASSQDYGGYEQYF. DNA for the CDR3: TGCGCCAGCAGCCAAGATTACGGGGGTTACGAGCAGTACTTC.

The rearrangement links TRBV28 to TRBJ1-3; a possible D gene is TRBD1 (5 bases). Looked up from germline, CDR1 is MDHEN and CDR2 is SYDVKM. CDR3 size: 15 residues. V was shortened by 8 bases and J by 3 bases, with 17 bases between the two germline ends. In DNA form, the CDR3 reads TGTGCCAGCTCGTATACCCGGGACGTTGGAAACACCATATATTTT. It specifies CASSYTRDVGNTIYF.

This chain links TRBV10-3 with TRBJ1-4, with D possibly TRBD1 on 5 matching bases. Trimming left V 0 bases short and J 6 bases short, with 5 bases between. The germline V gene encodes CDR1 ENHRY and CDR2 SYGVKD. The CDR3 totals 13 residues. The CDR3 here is CAISESGDEKLFF. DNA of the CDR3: TGTGCCATCAGTGAGTCGGGGGATGAAAAACTGTTTTTT.

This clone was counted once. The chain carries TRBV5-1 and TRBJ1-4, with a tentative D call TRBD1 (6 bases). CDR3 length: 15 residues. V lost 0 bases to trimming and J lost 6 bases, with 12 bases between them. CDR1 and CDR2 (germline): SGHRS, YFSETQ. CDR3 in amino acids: CASSLVQGRHEKLFF. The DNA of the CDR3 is TGCGCCAGCAGCTTGGTACAGGGCCGGCATGAAAAACTGTTTTTT. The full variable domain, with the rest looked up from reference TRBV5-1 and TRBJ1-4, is KAGVTQTPRYLIKTRGQQVTLSCSPISGHRSVSWYQQTPGQGLQFLFEYFSETQRNKGNFPGRFSGRQFSNSRSEMNVSTLELGDSALYLCASSLVQGRHEKLFFGSGTQLSVL.

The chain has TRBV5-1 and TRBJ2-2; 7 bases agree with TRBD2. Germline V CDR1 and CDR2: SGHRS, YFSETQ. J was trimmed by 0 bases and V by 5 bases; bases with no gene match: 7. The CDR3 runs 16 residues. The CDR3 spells CASRSTGTTNTGELFF. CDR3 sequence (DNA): TGCGCCAGCAGGAGTACCGGGACTACGAACACCGGGGAGCTGTTTTTT. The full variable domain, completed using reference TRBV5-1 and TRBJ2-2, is KAGVTQTPRYLIKTRGQQVTLSCSPISGHRSVSWYQQTPGQGLQFLFEYFSETQRNKGNFPGRFSGRQFSNSRSEMNVSTLELGDSALYLCASRSTGTTNTGELFFGEGSRLTVL.

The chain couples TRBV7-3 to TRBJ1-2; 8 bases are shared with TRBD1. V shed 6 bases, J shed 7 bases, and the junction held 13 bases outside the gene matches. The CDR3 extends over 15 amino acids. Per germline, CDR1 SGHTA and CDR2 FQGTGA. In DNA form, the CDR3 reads TGTGCCAGCAGTCCAGCCCCAGGGGGCGGAGGTGGCTACACCTTC. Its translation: CASSPAPGGGGGYTF.

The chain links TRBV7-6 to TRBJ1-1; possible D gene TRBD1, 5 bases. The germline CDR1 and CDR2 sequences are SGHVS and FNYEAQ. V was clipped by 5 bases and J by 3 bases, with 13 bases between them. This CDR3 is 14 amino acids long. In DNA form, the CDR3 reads TGTGCCAGCAGCCTTAAGGTGGGGGACACTGAAGCTTTCTTT. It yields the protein CASSLKVGDTEAFF.

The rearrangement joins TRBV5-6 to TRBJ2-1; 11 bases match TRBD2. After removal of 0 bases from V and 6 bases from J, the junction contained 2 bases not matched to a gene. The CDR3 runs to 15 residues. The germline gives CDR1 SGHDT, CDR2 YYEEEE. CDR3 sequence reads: CASSLEGLAGNEQFF. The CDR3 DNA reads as TGTGCCAGCAGCTTGGAAGGACTAGCGGGCAATGAGCAGTTCTTC.

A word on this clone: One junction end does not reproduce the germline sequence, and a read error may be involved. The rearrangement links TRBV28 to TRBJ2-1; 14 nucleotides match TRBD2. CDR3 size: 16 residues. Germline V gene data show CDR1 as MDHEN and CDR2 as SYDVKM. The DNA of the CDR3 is TGTGCCAGCAGTTTGCCTACTCCGGGACTAGCGGGAGTAACGGTCTTC. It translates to CASSLPTPGLAGVTVF.

The CDR3 DNA sequence: TGTGCCAGCAGCCGAACGGGACAGGGGGCAGGATATGGCTACACCTTC. Its translation: CASSRTGQGAGYGYTF. The gene calls are TRBV7-9 and TRBJ1-2, with 12 bases identical to TRBD1. CDR1 SEHNR and CDR2 FQNEAQ come from the germline V gene (reference sequence). Trimming cost V 5 bases and J 5 bases; bases outside gene matches: 9. The CDR3 sequence is 16 residues long.

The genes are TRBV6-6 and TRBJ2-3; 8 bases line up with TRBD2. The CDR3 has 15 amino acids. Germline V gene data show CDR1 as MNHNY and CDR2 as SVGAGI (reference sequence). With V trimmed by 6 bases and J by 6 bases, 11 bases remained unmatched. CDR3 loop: CASRGLVHAVDTQYF. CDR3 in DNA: TGTGCCAGCAGGGGACTAGTTCACGCCGTGGATACGCAGTATTTT.

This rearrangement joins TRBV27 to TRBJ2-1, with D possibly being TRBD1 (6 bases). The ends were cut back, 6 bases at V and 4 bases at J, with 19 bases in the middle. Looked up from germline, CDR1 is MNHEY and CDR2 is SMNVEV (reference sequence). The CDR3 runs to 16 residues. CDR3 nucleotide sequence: TGTGCCAGCAGGTCCGGTAGTCAAAGGGGGTACAATGAGCAGTTCTTC. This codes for CASRSGSQRGYNEQFF.

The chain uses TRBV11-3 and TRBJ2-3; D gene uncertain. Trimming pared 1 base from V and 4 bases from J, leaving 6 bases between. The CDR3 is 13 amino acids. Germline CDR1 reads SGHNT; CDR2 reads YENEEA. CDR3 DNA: TGTGCCAGCAGCTTAGTTCTGGCAGATACGCAGTATTTT. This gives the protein CASSLVLADTQYF. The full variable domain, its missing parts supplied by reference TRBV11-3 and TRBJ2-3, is EAGVVQSPRYKIIEKKQPVAFWCNPISGHNTLYWYLQNLGQGPELLIRYENEEAVDDSQLPKDRFSAERLKGVDSTLKIQPAELGDSAVYLCASSLVLADTQYFGPGTRLTVL.

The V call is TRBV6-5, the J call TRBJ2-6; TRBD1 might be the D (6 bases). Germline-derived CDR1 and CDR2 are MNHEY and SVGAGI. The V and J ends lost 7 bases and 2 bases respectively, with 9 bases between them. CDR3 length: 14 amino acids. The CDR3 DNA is TGTGCCAGCACCCACAGGGCTGGGGCCAACGTCCTGACTTTC. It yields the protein CASTHRAGANVLTF.

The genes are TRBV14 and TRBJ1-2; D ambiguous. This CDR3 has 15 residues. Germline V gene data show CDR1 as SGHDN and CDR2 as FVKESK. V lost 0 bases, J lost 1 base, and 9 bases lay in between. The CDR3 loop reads CASSQDQLLNYGYTF. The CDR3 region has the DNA TGTGCCAGCAGCCAAGATCAACTCCTTAACTATGGCTACACCTTC.

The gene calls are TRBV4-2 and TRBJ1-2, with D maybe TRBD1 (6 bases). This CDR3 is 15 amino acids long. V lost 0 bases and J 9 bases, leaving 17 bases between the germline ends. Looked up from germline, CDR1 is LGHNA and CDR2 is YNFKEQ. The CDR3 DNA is TGTGCCAGCAGCCAAGATCGGGGCAGGGGAACTCGCTACACCTTC. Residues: CASSQDRGRGTRYTF.

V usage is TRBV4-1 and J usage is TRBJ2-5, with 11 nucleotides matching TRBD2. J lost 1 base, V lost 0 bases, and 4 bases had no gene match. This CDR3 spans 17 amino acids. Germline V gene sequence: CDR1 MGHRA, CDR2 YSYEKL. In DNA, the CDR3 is TGCGCCAGCAGCCAAGAACTAGCGGGGGCCCTCCAAGAGACCCAGTACTTC. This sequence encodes CASSQELAGALQETQYF.

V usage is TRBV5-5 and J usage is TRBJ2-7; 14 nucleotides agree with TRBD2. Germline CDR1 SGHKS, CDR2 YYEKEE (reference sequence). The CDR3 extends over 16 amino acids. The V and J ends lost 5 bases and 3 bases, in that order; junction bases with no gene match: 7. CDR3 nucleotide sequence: TGTGCCAGCAGACAAACCGGGACTAGCGGGAGCTACGAGCAGTACTTC. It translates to CASRQTGTSGSYEQYF.

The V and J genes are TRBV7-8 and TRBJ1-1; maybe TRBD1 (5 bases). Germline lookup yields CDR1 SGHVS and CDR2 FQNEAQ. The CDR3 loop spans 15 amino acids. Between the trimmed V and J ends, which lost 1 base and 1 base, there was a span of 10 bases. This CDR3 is CASSLGGPKNTEAFF. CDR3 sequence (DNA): TGTGCCAGCAGCTTAGGGGGACCAAAGAACACTGAAGCTTTCTTT.